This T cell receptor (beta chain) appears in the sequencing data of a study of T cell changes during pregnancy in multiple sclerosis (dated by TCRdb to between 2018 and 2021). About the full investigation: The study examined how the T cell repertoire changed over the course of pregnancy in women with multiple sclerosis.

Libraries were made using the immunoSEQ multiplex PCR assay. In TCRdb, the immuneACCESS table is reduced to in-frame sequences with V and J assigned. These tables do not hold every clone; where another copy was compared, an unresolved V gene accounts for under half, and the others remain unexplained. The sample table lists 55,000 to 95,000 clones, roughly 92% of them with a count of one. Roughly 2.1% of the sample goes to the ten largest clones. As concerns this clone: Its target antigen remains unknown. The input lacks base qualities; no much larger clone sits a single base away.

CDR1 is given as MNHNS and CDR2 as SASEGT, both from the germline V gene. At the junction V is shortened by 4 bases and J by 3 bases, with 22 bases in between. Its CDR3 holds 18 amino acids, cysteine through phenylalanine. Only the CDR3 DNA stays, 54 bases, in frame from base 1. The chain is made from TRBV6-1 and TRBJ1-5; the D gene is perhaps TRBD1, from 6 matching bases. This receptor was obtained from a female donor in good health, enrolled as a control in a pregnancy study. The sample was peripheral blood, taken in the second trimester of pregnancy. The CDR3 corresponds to CASSVGGPPGGYNQPQHF. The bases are TGTGCCAGCAGTGTTGGGGGGCCCCCCGGGGGGTACAATCAGCCCCAGCATTTT.